This paragraph covers one TCR beta chain sequence. The antigen is unknown. Second doses were pooled across both intervals (about 4 or about 12 weeks). This entry is derived from a study of T cell responses to AZD1222 COVID-19 vaccine. Study-wide points: It should be noted that donors were predominantly white British and more often female, and clonal diversity was possibly underestimated. With dominance at 160-218 and 743-854, vaccine-associated CD4 TCRs spanned spike. Repertoires were collected only later (after the peak T cell response had occurred).

Per the germline V gene, CDR1 is MNHEY and CDR2 is SVGEGT. The CDR3 spans 14 residues. Trimming cost V 4 bases and J 5 bases; bases outside gene matches: 6. The protocol was immunoSEQ multiplex PCR, while the TCRdb copy is restricted to in-frame clones and leaves out a portion. The table lists about 150,000 clones, about 83% of them singletons. The sample consisted of peripheral blood, taken 28 days after the second AZD1222 dose. The origin of this receptor is an adult who received the AZD1222 COVID-19 vaccine. The rearrangement uses TRBV6-2 or TRBV6-3 and TRBJ2-5; 8 bases are a match to TRBD2. In DNA, the CDR3 is TGTGCCAGCAGTTCAGCGGGGGTCCGGGAGACCCAGTACTTC. This translates into CASSSAGVRETQYF.